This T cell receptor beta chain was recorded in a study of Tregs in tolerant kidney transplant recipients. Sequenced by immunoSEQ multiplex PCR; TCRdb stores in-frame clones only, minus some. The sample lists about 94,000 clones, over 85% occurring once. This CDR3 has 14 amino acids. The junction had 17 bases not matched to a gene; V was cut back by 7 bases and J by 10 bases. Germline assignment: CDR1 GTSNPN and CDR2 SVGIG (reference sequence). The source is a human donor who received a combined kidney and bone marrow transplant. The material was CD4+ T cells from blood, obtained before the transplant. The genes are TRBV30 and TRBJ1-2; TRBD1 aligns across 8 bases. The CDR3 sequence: CAFRLTGGFLDYTF. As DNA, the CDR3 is TGTGCCTTCCGTTTAACAGGGGGGTTTTTAGACTACACCTTC.